This T cell receptor beta chain is drawn from a study of a mutant IDH1 vaccine in newly diagnosed glioma. Whole-study context: Vaccination of patients was performed eight times, in weeks 1, 3, 5, 7, 11, 15, 19 and 23.

The CDR3 is 16 amino acids. V lost 3 bases to trimming and J lost 0 bases, with 10 bases between them. Germline V gene data show CDR1 as SGHKS and CDR2 as YYEKEE (reference sequence). Documented time point: week 11, during vaccination. A 20-mer mutant IDH1 peptide at 300 ug was injected subcutaneously with topical imiquimod. Each of the donors came in with new WHO grade 3 or 4 astrocytomas that were IDH1-mutant and ATRX-lost. Study findings and constraints: Detectable vaccine-induced immune responses arose in roughly 93% of patients.

TCRdb's table, derived via immunoSEQ multiplex PCR, lists solely in-frame clones and lacks some. The repertoire holds some 30,000 clones, 78% seen once, with roughly 22% in the top ten. This clone has a single count. Antigen: not known. The chain carries TRBV5-5 and TRBJ1-6; the D gene is possibly TRBD1 (6 bases). Specimen: PBMCs, collected from a glioma patient whose treatment included an IDH1 peptide vaccine. This sequence originates from a man aged 25 to 40 with glioma. The CDR3 protein is CASSSDSSSYNSPLHF. DNA for the CDR3: TGTGCCAGCAGCTCGGACAGCAGCTCCTATAATTCACCCCTCCACTTT.